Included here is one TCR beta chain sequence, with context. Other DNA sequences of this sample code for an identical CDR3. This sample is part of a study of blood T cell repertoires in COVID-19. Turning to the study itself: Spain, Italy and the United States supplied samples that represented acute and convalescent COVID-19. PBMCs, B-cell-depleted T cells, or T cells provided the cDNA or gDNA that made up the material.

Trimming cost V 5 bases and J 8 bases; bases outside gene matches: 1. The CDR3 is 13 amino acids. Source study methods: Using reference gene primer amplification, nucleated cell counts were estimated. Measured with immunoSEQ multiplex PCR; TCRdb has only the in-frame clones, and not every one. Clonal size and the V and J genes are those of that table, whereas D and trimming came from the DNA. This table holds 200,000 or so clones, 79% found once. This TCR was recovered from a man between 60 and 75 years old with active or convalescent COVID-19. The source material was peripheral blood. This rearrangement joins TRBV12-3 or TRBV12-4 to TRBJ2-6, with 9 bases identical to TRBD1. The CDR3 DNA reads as TGTGCCAGCAGTGGGACAGGGACCAACGTCCTGACTTTC. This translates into CASSGTGTNVLTF.